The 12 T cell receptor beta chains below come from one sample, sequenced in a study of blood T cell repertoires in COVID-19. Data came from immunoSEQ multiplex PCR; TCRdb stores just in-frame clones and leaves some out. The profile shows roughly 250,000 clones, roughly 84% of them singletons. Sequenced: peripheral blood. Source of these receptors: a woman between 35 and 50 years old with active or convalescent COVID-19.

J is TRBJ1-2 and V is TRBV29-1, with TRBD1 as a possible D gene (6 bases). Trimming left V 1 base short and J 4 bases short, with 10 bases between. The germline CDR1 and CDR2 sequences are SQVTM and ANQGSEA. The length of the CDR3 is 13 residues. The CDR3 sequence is CSVEGMDSYGYTF. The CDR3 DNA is TGCAGCGTTGAAGGCATGGACAGCTATGGCTACACCTTC.

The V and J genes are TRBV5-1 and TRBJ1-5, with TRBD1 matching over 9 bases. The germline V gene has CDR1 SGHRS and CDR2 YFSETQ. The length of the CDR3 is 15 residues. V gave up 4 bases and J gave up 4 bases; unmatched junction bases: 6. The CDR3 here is CASSRGTGQNQPQHF. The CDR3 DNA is TGCGCCAGCAGCCGTGGGACAGGGCAAAATCAGCCCCAGCATTTT.

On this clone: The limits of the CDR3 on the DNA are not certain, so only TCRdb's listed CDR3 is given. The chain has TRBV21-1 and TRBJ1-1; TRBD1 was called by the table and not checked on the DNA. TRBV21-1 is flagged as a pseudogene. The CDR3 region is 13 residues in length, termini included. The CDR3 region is CARETPVAGGAFF.

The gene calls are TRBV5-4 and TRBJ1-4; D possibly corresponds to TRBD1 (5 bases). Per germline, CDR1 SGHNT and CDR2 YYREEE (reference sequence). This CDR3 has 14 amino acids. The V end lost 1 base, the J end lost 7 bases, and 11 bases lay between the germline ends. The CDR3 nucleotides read TGTGCCAGCAGCTTGTCCAGGGATGGTGAAAAACTGTTTTTT. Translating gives CASSLSRDGEKLFF.

The DNA for the CDR3 is TGTGCCAGCAGTGCGGGACTAGCGGAAGAGACCCAGTACTTC. It codes for CASSAGLAEETQYF. The genes are TRBV2 and TRBJ2-5; 11 bases match TRBD2. This CDR3 region has 14 residues. After removal of 4 bases from V and 3 bases from J, the junction contained 1 base not matched to a gene. Germline loops: CDR1 SNHLY, CDR2 FYNNEI.

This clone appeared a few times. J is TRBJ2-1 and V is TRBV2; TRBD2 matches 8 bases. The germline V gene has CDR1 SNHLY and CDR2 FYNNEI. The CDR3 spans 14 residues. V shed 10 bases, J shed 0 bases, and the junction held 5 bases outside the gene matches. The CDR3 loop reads CATNSGASYNEQFF. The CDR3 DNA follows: TGTGCCACTAATAGCGGGGCCTCCTACAATGAGCAGTTCTTC.

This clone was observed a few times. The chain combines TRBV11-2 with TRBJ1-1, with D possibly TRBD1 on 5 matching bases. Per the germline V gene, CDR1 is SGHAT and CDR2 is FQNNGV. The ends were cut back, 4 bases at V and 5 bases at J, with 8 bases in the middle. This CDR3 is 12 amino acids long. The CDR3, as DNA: TGTGCCAGCAGCTCGGGGGGAACTGAAGCTTTCTTT. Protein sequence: CASSSGGTEAFF.

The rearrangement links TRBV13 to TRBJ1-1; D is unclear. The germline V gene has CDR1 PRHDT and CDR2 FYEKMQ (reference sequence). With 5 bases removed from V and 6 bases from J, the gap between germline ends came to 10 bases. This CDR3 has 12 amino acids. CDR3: CASSLIPAEAFF. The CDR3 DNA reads TGTGCCAGCAGCCTTATCCCGGCTGAAGCTTTCTTT.

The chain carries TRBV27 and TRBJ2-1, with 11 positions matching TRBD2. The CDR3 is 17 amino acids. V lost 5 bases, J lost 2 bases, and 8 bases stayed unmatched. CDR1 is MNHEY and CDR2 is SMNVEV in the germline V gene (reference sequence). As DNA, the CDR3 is TGTGCCAGCAGTCCCCGACTAGCGGGACCTCCCTACAATGAGCAGTTCTTC. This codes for CASSPRLAGPPYNEQFF.

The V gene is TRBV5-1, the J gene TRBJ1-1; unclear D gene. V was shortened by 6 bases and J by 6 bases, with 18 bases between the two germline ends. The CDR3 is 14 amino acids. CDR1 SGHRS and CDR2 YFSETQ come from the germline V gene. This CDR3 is CASKLAGREAEAFF. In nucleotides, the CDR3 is TGCGCCAGCAAACTCGCGGGAAGGGAAGCTGAAGCTTTCTTT.

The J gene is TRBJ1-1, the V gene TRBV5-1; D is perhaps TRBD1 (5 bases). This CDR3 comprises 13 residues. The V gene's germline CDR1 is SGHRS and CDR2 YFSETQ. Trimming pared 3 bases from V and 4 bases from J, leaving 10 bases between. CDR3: CASSSTQGTEAFF. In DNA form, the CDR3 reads TGCGCCAGCAGCTCAACTCAGGGCACTGAAGCTTTCTTT.

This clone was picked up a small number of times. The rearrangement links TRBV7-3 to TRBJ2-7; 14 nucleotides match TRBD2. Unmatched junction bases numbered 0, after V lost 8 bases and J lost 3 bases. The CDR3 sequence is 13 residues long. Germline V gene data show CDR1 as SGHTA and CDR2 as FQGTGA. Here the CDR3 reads CASGTSGGYEQYF. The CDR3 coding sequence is TGTGCCAGCGGGACTAGCGGGGGCTACGAGCAGTACTTC.